This T cell receptor beta chain is drawn from a study of CXCR3-negative and CXCR3-positive naive CD8 T cells. The study's findings and limits: Naive cells, whether CXCR3-negative or CXCR3-positive, had similar TRBV-TRBJ usage, while memory cells differed.

A remark on this clonotype: The antigen is undetermined.

CDR1 is SGHTA and CDR2 is FQGNSA in the germline V gene. This CDR3 has 16 amino acids. Each TRB cDNA library was prepared by 5' RACE (with UMI labels). Each CDR3 protein gets one entry in TCRdb, which reprocessed the 5' RACE reads and gives no DNA. The sample's table shows 100,000 to 150,000 distinct CDR3 sequences. The clonotype originates from a human donor in good health. Some clones in this sample may be carry-over from other donors' samples. Sequenced input: naive CXCR3- CD8+ T cells from blood. Specified subset: CD45RO-CCR7+CD27+CD95- naive CD8+ T cells lacking CXCR3 (TNR3-). J is TRBJ1-6 and V is TRBV7-2; TCRdb names TRBD1, which stays unverified in the absence of DNA. The CDR3 region is CASSRTGQGAVLPLHF.